A single count supports the clone carrying this T cell receptor (beta chain). The record originates from a study of OX40 agonist ivuxolimab in advanced cancers. The repertoire was sequenced with immunoSEQ multiplex PCR; TCRdb's copy has only in-frame clones and lacks some. Found here are about 73,000 clones, 85% to 90% of them singletons; the top ten hold over 0.75%. The CDR3 has 16 amino acids. J was trimmed by 5 bases and V by 6 bases; bases with no gene match: 8. CDR1 SGHAT and CDR2 FQNNGV come from the germline V gene. J is TRBJ2-2 and V is TRBV11-2; 11 bases match TRBD2. This specimen was CD4+ or CD8+ T cells sorted from blood, taken in a trial of the OX40 agonist ivuxolimab. This TCR was recovered from an adult with an advanced solid tumor such as melanoma, head and neck, liver or kidney cancer. The CDR3 DNA sequence: TGTGCCAGCAGTAGGGGGCGGACTAGCGGGACCGGGGAGCTGTTTTTT. It is translated as CASSRGRTSGTGELFF.